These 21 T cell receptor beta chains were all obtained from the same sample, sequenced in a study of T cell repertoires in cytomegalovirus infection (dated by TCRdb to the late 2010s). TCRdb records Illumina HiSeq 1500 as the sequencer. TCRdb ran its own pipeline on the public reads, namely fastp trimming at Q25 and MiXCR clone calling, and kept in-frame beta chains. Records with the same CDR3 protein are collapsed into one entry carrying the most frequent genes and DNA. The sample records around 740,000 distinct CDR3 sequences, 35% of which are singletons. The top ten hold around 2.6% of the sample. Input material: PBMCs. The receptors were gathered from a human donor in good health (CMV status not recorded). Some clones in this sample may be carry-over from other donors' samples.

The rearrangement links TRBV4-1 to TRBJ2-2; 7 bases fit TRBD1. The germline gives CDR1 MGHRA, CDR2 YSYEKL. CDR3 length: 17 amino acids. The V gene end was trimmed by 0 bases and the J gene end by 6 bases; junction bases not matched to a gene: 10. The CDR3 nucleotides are TGCGCCAGCAGCCAAGAAGAGACAGGGTTGAGGGCCGGGGAGCTGTTTTTT. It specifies CASSQEETGLRAGELFF.

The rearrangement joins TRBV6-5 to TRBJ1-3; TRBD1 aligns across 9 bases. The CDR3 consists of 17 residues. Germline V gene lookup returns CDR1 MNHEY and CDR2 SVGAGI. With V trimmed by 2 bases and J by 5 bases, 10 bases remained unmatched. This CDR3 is CASSYLAGQGGRNTIYF. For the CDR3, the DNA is TGTGCCAGCAGTTACCTCGCGGGACAGGGAGGGAGAAACACCATATATTTT.

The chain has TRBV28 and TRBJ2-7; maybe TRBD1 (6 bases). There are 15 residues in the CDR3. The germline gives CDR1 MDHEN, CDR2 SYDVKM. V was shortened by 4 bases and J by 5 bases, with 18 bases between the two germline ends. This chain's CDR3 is CASSYRGNRVNEQYF. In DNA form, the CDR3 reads TGTGCCAGCAGTTATCGTGGAAACAGGGTCAACGAGCAGTACTTC.

CDR3 nucleotides: TGTGCCAGTACCCAAAGAATGGTGAACACCGGGGAGCTGTTTTTT. Translated: CASTQRMVNTGELFF. The V and J genes are TRBV19 and TRBJ2-2; D remains ambiguous. V was trimmed by 7 bases and J by 1 base, leaving 13 bases between them. The CDR3 consists of 15 residues. The germline gives CDR1 LNHDA, CDR2 SQIVND (reference sequence).

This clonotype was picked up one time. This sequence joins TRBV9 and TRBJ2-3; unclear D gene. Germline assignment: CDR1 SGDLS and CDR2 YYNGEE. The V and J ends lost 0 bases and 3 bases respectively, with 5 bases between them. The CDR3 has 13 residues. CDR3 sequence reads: CASSVGATDTQYF. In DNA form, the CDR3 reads TGTGCCAGCAGCGTAGGAGCAACAGATACGCAGTATTTT.

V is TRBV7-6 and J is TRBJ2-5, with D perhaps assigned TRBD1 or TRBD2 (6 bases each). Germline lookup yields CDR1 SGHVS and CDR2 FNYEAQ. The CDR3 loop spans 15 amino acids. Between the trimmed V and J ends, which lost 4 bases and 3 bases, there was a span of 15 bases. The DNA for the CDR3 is TGTGCCAGCAGCTATCTTGGGGGGCTGGAAGAGACCCAGTACTTC. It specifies CASSYLGGLEETQYF.

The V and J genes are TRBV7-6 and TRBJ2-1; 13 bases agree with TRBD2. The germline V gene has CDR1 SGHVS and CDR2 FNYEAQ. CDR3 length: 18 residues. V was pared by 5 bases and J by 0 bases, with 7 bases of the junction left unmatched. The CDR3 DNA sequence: TGTGCCAGCAGCCCGGGGACTAGCGGGGTGAGCTCCTACAATGAGCAGTTCTTC. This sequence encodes CASSPGTSGVSSYNEQFF.

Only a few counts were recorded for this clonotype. The DNA of the CDR3 is TGTGCCAGCAGCCTCATTCGCAAGGATACAGATACGCAGTATTTT. It encodes CASSLIRKDTDTQYF. The chain links TRBV6-6 to TRBJ2-3; D gene uncertain. CDR3 length equals 15 residues. Germline loops: CDR1 MNHNY, CDR2 SVGAGI (reference sequence). Trimming stripped 6 bases from V and 3 bases from J, with 16 bases between.

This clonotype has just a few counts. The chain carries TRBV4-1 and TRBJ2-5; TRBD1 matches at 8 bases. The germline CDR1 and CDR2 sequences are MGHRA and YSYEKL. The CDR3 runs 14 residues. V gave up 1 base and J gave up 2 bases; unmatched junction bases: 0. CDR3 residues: CASSQGDRQETQYF. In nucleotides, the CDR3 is TGCGCCAGCAGCCAAGGGGACAGGCAAGAGACCCAGTACTTC.

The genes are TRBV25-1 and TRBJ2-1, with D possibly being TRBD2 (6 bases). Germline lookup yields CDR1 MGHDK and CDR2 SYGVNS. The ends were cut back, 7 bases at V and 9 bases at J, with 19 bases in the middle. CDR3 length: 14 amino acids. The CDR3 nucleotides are TGTGCCAGCACCGGGGGTACCGGGAGCTCTGAGCAGTTCTTC. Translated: CASTGGTGSSEQFF.

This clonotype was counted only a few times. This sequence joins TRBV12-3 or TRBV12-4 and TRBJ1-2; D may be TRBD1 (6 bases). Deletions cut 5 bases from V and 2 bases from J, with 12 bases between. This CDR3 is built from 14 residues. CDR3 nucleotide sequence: TGTGCCAGCAGTCAGACAACAGGGAACTATGGCTACACCTTC. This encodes CASSQTTGNYGYTF.

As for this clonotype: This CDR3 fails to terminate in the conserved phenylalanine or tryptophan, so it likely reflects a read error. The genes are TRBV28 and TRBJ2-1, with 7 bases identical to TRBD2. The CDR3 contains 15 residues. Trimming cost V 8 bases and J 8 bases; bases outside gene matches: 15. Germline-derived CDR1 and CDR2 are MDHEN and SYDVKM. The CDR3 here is CASLGGGVRGYEQFC. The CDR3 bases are TGTGCCAGCCTGGGTGGGGGGGTTAGGGGTTATGAGCAGTTCTGC.

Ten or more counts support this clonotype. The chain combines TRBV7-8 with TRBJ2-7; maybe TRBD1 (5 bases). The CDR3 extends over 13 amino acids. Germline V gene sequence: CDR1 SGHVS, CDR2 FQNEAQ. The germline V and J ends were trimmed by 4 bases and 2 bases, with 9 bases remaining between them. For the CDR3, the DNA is TGTGCCAGCAGCTCTGGGGCTCCCTACGAGCAGTACTTC. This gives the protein CASSSGAPYEQYF.

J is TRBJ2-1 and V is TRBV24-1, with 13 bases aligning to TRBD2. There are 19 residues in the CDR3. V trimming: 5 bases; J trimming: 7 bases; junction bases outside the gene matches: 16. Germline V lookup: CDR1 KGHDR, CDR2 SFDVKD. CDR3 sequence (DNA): TGTGCCACCAGTGGCACTTTTACCCGGACTAGCGGGGGATGGAATGAGCAGTTCTTC. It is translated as CATSGTFTRTSGGWNEQFF.

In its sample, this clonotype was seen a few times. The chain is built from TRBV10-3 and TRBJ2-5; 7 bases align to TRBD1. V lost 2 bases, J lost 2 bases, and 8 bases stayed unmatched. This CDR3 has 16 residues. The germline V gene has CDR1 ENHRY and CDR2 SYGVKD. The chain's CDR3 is CAISEPGRDSQETQYF. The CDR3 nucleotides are TGTGCCATCAGTGAGCCGGGACGGGACAGTCAAGAGACCCAGTACTTC.

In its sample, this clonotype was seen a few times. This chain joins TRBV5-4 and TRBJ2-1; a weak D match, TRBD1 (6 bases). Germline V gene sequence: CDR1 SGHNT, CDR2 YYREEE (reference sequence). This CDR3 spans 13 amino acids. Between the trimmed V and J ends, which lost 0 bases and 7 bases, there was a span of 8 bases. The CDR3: CASSLAGENEQFF. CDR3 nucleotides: TGTGCCAGCAGCTTGGCAGGGGAGAATGAGCAGTTCTTC.

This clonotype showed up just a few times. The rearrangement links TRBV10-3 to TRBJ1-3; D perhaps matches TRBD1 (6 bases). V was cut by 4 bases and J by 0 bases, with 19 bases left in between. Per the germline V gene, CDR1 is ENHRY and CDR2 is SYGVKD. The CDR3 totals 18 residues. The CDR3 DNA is TGTGCCATCAGTGCTCCGGGGAACAGGGCGACCTCTGGAAACACCATATATTTT. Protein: CAISAPGNRATSGNTIYF.

CDR3 in amino acids: CASSLDRNSRGSTDTQYF. CDR3 bases: TGTGCCAGCAGCTTAGACCGGAACTCCAGGGGAAGCACAGATACGCAGTATTTT. This rearrangement joins TRBV7-8 to TRBJ2-3, with D maybe TRBD1 (6 bases). This CDR3 has 18 amino acids. CDR1 and CDR2 from the germline V gene are SGHVS and FQNEAQ. The V gene lost 1 base and the J gene lost 0 bases, with 17 bases spanning the gap.

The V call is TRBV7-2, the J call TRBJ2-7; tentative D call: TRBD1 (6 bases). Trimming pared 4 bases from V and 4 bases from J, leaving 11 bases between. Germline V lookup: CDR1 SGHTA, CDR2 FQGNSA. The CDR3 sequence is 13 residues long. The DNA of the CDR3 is TGTGCCAGCAGCTCCAGACAGGAATACGAGCAGTACTTC. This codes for CASSSRQEYEQYF.

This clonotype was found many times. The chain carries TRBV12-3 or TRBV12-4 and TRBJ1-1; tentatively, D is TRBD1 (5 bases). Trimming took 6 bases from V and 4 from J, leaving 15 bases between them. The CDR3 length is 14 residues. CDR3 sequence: CASSNSDGGTEAFF. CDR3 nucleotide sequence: TGTGCCAGCAGCAACAGCGACGGGGGCACTGAAGCTTTCTTT.

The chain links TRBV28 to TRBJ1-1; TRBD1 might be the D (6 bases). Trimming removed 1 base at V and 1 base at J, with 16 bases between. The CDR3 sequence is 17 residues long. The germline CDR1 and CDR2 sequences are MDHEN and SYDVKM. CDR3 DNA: TGTGCCAGCAGTTTATCGAGACGACAGGTAGCGAACACTGAAGCTTTCTTT. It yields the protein CASSLSRRQVANTEAFF.